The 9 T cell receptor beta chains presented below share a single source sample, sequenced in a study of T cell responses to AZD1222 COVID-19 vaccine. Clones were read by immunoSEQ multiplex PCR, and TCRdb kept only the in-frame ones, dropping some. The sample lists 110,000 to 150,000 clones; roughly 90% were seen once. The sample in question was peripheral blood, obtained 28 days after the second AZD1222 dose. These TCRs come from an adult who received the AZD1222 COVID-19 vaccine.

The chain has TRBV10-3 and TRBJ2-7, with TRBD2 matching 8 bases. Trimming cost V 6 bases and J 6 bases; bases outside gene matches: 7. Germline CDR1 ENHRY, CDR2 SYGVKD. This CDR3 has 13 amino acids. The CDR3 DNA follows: TGTGCCATCAGCCCCGGGACTAGTGGCGAGCAGTACTTC. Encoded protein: CAISPGTSGEQYF.

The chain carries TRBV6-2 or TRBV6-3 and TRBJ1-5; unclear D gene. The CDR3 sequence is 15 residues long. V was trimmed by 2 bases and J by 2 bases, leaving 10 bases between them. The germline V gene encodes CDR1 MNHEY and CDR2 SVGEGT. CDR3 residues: CASSYLQSGNQPQHF. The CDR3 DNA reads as TGTGCCAGCAGTTACCTACAGAGTGGCAATCAGCCCCAGCATTTT.

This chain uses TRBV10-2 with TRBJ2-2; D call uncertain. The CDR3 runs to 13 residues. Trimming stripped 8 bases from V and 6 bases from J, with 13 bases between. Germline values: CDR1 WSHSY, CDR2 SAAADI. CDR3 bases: TGCGCCAGCCGGTCCCCCGAGGCCGGGGAGCTGTTTTTT. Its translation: CASRSPEAGELFF.

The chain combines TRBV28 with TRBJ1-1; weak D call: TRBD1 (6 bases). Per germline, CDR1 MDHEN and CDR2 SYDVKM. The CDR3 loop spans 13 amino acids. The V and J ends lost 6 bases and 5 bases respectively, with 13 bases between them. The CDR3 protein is CASRGEGVTEAFF. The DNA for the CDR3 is TGTGCCAGCAGGGGAGAGGGGGTAACTGAAGCTTTCTTT.

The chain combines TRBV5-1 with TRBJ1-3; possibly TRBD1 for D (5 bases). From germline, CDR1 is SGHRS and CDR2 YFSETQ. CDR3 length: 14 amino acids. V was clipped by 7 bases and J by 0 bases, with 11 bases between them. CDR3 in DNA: TGCGCCAGCTGGGGGGAGAGCTCTGGAAACACCATATATTTT. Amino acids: CASWGESSGNTIYF.

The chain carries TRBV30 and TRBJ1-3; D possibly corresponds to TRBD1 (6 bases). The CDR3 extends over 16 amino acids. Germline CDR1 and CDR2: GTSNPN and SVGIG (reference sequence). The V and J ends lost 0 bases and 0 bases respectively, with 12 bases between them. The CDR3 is CAWSVAGAISGNTIYF. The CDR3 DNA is TGTGCCTGGAGTGTGGCAGGGGCCATCTCTGGAAACACCATATATTTT.

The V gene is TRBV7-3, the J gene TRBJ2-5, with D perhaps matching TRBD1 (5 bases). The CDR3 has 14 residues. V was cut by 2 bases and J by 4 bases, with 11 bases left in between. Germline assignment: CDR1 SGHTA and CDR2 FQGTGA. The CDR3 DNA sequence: TGTGCCAGCAGCTTAGACAGCATGAGAGAGACCCAGTACTTC. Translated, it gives CASSLDSMRETQYF.

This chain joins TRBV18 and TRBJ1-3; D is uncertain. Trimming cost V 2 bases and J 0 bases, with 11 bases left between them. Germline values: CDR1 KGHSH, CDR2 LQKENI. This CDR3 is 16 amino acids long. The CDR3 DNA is TGTGCCAGCTCACCAAACAGATTATACTCTGGAAACACCATATATTTT. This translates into CASSPNRLYSGNTIYF. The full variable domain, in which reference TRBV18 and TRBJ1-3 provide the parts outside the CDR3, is NAGVMQNPRHLVRRRGQEARLRCSPMKGHSHVYWYRQLPEEGLKFMVYLQKENIIDESGMPKERFSAEFPKEGPSILRIQQVVRGDSAAYFCASSPNRLYSGNTIYFGEGSWLTVV.

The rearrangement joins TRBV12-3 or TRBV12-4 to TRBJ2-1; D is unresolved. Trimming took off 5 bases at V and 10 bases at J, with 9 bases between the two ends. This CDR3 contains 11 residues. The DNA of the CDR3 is TGTGCCAGCAGTCCCGCAAGCGAGCAGTTCTTC. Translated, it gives CASSPASEQFF.